This T cell receptor beta chain is drawn from a study of shared clonotypes between healthy human individuals. The study, taken as a whole, reports: Non-shared clonotypes had lower generation probabilities than clonotypes shared by all four sorted-subset donors. Naive subsets usually exceeded memory subsets in estimated richness.

Clones were read by immunoSEQ multiplex PCR, and TCRdb kept only the in-frame ones, dropping some. The data contain around 2.5 million clones, 80% to 95% of them seen just once; the ten biggest clones take up roughly 0.39%. Each of the donors was a healthy adult who was HIV-negative and had not had a recent acute infection or vaccination. A remark on this clone: Its antigen remains unknown.

The CDR3 extends over 15 amino acids. V was shortened by 8 bases and J by 0 bases, with 14 bases between the two germline ends. Germline V gene data show CDR1 as MNHEY and CDR2 as SMNVEV (reference sequence). This TCR was recovered from a man in his late teens or twenties in good health. Some clones in this sample may be carry-over from other donors' samples. The J gene is TRBJ1-5, the V gene TRBV27; D might be TRBD1 (5 bases). Sequenced material: naive CD4+ T cells from PBMCs. Subset described: CD45RA+ positively selected. The CDR3 DNA follows: TGTGCCAGCGGACTGACAGTTGATAGCAATCAGCCCCAGCATTTT. It yields the protein CASGLTVDSNQPQHF.